A single sample gave rise to the 10 T cell receptor beta chains below, sequenced in a study of cytomegalovirus exposure and HLA in healthy donors. 13 Jbeta primers and 60 Vbeta primers were used for the PCR. Repertoires were generated with immunoSEQ multiplex PCR, while TCRdb's copy carries only in-frame clones and drops some. This table holds about 96,000 clones, approximately 74% found once. Sequencing used PBMCs. These TCRs come from a woman between 65 and 79 years old in good health and CMV-seropositive.

The chain combines TRBV27 with TRBJ2-5; D is unresolved. The J call may be incorrect, as the DNA end agrees better with TRBJ2-7. From germline, CDR1 is MNHEY and CDR2 SMNVEV (reference sequence). This CDR3 contains 14 residues. The CDR3 DNA reads TGTGCCAGCAGTTTGGAGCGTACCTCCTACGAGCAGTACTTC. Protein product: CASSLERTSYEQYF.

This clone has just one count. The V gene is TRBV4-2, the J gene TRBJ2-2, with a weak D call TRBD2 (5 bases). Trimming stripped 0 bases from V and 6 bases from J, with 17 bases between. Germline V gene sequence: CDR1 LGHNA, CDR2 YNFKEQ. This CDR3 spans 17 amino acids. In nucleotides, the CDR3 is TGTGCCAGCAGCCAAGATATCCCGCGAGGGATCGCCGGGGAGCTGTTTTTT. Translation gives CASSQDIPRGIAGELFF.

There are a few counts of this clone. This chain connects TRBV9 to TRBJ2-5; a weak D match, TRBD2 (7 bases). From germline, CDR1 is SGDLS and CDR2 YYNGEE. CDR3 length: 15 amino acids. The germline V and J ends were trimmed by 0 bases and 5 bases, with 14 bases remaining between them. CDR3 loop: CASSVGGGAWETQYF. The DNA of the CDR3 is TGTGCCAGCAGCGTAGGTGGGGGGGCTTGGGAGACCCAGTACTTC.

The J gene is TRBJ2-7, the V gene TRBV6-5; 9 nucleotides match TRBD1. This CDR3 region has 15 residues. Germline V gene data show CDR1 as MNHEY and CDR2 as SVGAGI. With V trimmed by 0 bases and J by 3 bases, 3 bases remained unmatched. DNA of the CDR3: TGTGCCAGCAGTTACTCGGCGGGACAGGGCTACGAGCAGTACTTC. It translates to CASSYSAGQGYEQYF.

The chain recombines TRBV5-4 with TRBJ2-5, with TRBD2 matching 9 bases. CDR3 length equals 16 residues. The V gene's germline CDR1 is SGHNT and CDR2 YYREEE (reference sequence). V shed 2 bases, J shed 2 bases, and the junction held 7 bases outside the gene matches. The CDR3 nucleotides are TGTGCCAGCAGCTTCGGATTAGCGGGAGCGCAAGAGACCCAGTACTTC. Its translation is CASSFGLAGAQETQYF.

This chain uses TRBV11-1 with TRBJ1-3; no firm D call. The CDR3 consists of 13 residues. Trimming removed 3 bases at V and 4 bases at J, with 7 bases between. CDR1 SGHAT and CDR2 FQDESV come from the germline V gene (reference sequence). CDR3 coding DNA: TGTGCCAGCAGCTTCGGGGTCGGAAACACCATATATTTT. This sequence encodes CASSFGVGNTIYF.

This clone was recorded once. The chain carries TRBV5-1 and TRBJ1-1, with D tentatively TRBD1 (6 bases). CDR1 and CDR2 (germline): SGHRS, YFSETQ. The CDR3 spans 13 residues. The V end was cut by 2 bases, the J end by 10 bases, with 15 bases between. CDR3 region: CASSFGTPERAFF. The CDR3 nucleotides are TGCGCCAGCAGCTTCGGGACACCCGAACGAGCTTTCTTT.

This chain uses TRBV27 with TRBJ2-1; TRBD1 aligns across 11 bases. The CDR3 is 15 residues long. Germline trimming cut 7 bases from V and 9 bases from J; bases unmatched to any gene: 11. Germline CDR1 reads MNHEY; CDR2 reads SMNVEV (reference sequence). The CDR3 here is CASTLGTGGRGEQFF. CDR3 coding DNA: TGTGCCAGCACCTTAGGGACAGGGGGGAGGGGTGAGCAGTTCTTC.

This rearrangement joins TRBV6-6 to TRBJ2-3, with TRBD2 matching over 9 bases. There are 16 residues in the CDR3. Trimming took 4 bases from V and 4 from J; bases not matched to a gene: 9. Looked up from germline, CDR1 is MNHNY and CDR2 is SVGAGI (reference sequence). CDR3 amino acids: CASSSEASGEPDTQYF. As DNA, the CDR3 is TGTGCCAGCAGTTCAGAGGCTAGCGGGGAGCCAGATACGCAGTATTTT.

This chain links TRBV7-9 with TRBJ2-5; 7 bases align to TRBD1. Germline loops: CDR1 SEHNR, CDR2 FQNEAQ (reference sequence). V shed 5 bases and J 5 bases; nucleotides not matched to a gene: 11. The CDR3 sequence is 15 residues long. The DNA of the CDR3 is TGTGCCAGCAGCCCCCACAAGACAGGGCAGGAGACCCAGTACTTC. It yields the protein CASSPHKTGQETQYF.